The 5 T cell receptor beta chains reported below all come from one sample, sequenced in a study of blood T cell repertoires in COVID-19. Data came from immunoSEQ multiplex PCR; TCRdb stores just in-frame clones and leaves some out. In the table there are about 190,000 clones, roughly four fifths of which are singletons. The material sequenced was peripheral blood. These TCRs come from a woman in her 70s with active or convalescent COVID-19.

The CDR3 bases are TGTGCCAGCTCACCACTAACGGGAGGGAACGCAGATACGCAGTATTTT. It yields the protein CASSPLTGGNADTQYF. The V call is TRBV18, the J call TRBJ2-3, with TRBD2 identical over 8 bases. J was trimmed by 4 bases and V by 1 base; bases with no gene match: 7. This CDR3 contains 16 residues. Germline assignment: CDR1 KGHSH and CDR2 LQKENI. Looking up the rest from reference TRBV18 and TRBJ2-3 gives the full variable domain: NAGVMQNPRHLVRRRGQEARLRCSPMKGHSHVYWYRQLPEEGLKFMVYLQKENIIDESGMPKERFSAEFPKEGPSILRIQQVVRGDSAAYFCASSPLTGGNADTQYFGPGTRLTVL.

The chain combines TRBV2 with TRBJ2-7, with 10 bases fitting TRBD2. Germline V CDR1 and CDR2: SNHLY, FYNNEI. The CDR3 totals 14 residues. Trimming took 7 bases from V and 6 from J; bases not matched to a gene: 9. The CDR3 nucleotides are TGTGCCAGCAAAGGGGTAGCGGGAGGCGGCGAGCAGTACTTC. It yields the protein CASKGVAGGGEQYF.

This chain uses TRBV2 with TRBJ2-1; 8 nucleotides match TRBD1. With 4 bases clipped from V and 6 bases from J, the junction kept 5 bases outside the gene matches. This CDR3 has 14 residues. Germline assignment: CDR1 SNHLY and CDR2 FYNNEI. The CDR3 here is CASSVLGTGNEQFF. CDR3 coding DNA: TGTGCCAGCAGTGTTCTCGGGACAGGCAATGAGCAGTTCTTC.

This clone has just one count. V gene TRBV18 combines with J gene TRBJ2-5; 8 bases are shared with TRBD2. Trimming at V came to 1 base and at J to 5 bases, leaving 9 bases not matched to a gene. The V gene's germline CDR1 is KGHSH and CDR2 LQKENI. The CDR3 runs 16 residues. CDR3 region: CASSPRTGGPGETQYF. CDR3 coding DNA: TGTGCCAGCTCACCACGGACGGGGGGGCCCGGGGAGACCCAGTACTTC.

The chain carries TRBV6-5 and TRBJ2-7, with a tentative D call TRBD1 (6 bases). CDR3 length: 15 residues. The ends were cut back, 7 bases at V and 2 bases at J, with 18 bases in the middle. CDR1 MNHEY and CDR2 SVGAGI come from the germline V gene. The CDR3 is CASTQGTKRTYEQYF. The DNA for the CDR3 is TGTGCCAGCACCCAAGGGACAAAACGGACCTACGAGCAGTACTTC.